The clone carrying this TCR beta chain has a handful of counts. There are 19 residues in the CDR3. V was pared by 6 bases and J by 11 bases, with 27 bases of the junction left unmatched. Germline V CDR1 and CDR2: MNHNS, SASEGT. MiXCR, run by TCRdb on the 5' RACE reads, gives a single entry per CDR3 protein. The data hold some 1,700,000 distinct CDR3 sequences, with about 32% observed a single time. This entry is derived from a study of identical twins. The chain has TRBV6-1 and TRBJ2-5, with 10 positions matching TRBD2. Specimen: cord blood. The receptor's source is a newborn girl in good health. This chain's CDR3 is CASSRNRGGVPSGGGEQYF. CDR3 DNA: TGTGCCAGCAGCCGAAATCGAGGGGGAGTTCCTAGCGGGGGAGGTGAGCAGTACTTC.